These T cell receptor beta chains were read from a single sample in a study of response to subunit inactivated influenza vaccine. TCRdb processed the RT-PCR reads anew with MiXCR; each CDR3 protein has one entry. The sample includes roughly 650,000 distinct CDR3 sequences, about 15% seen only once; the top ten take 11%. The specimen was PBMCs from blood, collected 11 to 12 days after vaccination. The receptors were sampled from a man aged 45-60 years who received an inactivated influenza vaccine. The CDR3 runs from the conserved cysteine through the conserved F or W. The D gene is left open where the match is weak. Clone sizes are given selectively: once, few, many, or a class where the clone is expanded.

cdr3_aa: CASSPLAGVGNEQFF
cdr3_nt: TGTGCCAGCAGCCCCCTAGCGGGGGTTGGAAATGAGCAGTTCTTC
v_call: TRBV3-1
j_call: TRBJ2-1
clone_size: few
cdr3_length: 15
d_call: TRBD2

cdr3_aa: CASSLYRTGVSEQYF
cdr3_nt: TGTGCCAGCAGCTTGTATCGGACAGGGGTATCCGAGCAGTACTTC
v_call: TRBV7-2
j_call: TRBJ2-7
clone_size: NA
cdr3_length: 15
d_call: TRBD1

cdr3_aa: CASSYRTGGKYEQYF
cdr3_nt: TGTGCCAGCAGTTACAGGACAGGGGGGAAATACGAGCAGTACTTC
v_call: TRBV6-5
j_call: TRBJ2-7
clone_size: few
cdr3_length: 15
d_call: TRBD1

cdr3_aa: CASSLERGDYNEQFF
cdr3_nt: TGCGCCAGCAGCTTGGAGAGGGGGGACTACAATGAGCAGTTCTTC
v_call: TRBV5-1
j_call: TRBJ2-1
clone_size: few
cdr3_length: 15
d_call: NA

cdr3_aa: CASSLLMGQGTREQYF
cdr3_nt: TGTGCCAGCAGTCTGCTTATGGGACAGGGCACGCGCGAGCAGTACTTC
v_call: TRBV27
j_call: TRBJ2-7
clone_size: once
cdr3_length: 16
d_call: TRBD1

cdr3_aa: CASSLQMPPDTQYF
cdr3_nt: TGTGCCAGCAGTTTACAGATGCCTCCAGATACGCAGTATTTT
v_call: TRBV12-3/TRBV12-4
j_call: TRBJ2-3
clone_size: NA
cdr3_length: 14
d_call: NA

cdr3_aa: CSAIARTGGNQPQHF
cdr3_nt: TGCAGTGCTATTGCAAGGACAGGGGGCAATCAGCCCCAGCATTTT
v_call: TRBV20-1
j_call: TRBJ1-5
clone_size: few
cdr3_length: 15
d_call: TRBD1

cdr3_aa: CASSLAGGVKTQYF
cdr3_nt: TGTGCCAGCAGCTTAGCGGGAGGGGTAAAGACCCAGTACTTC
v_call: TRBV7-2
j_call: TRBJ2-5
clone_size: few
cdr3_length: 14
d_call: TRBD2

cdr3_aa: CASSNRGPGTQYF
cdr3_nt: TGCGCCAGCAGCAACAGGGGGCCGGGGACCCAGTACTTC
v_call: TRBV5-1
j_call: TRBJ2-5
clone_size: NA
cdr3_length: 13
d_call: TRBD1

cdr3_aa: CASSLEPGTGVTGQYF
cdr3_nt: TGTGCCAGCAGCTTAGAGCCCGGGACAGGGGTGACGGGGCAGTACTTC
v_call: TRBV11-2
j_call: TRBJ2-7
clone_size: NA
cdr3_length: 16
d_call: TRBD1

cdr3_aa: CASSLWGGGPGGELFF
cdr3_nt: TGTGCCAGCAGCTTATGGGGAGGGGGACCCGGAGGGGAGCTGTTTTTT
v_call: TRBV7-6
j_call: TRBJ2-2
clone_size: NA
cdr3_length: 16
d_call: NA

cdr3_aa: CASSRGQASSGANVLTF
cdr3_nt: TGCGCCAGCAGCCGGGGACAGGCAAGCTCTGGGGCCAACGTCCTGACTTTC
v_call: TRBV5-1
j_call: TRBJ2-6
clone_size: few
cdr3_length: 17
d_call: TRBD1

cdr3_aa: CASSLEGDREFRYNEQFF
cdr3_nt: TGTGCCAGCAGCTTAGAAGGGGACAGGGAGTTTAGGTACAATGAGCAGTTCTTC
v_call: TRBV7-6
j_call: TRBJ2-1
clone_size: NA
cdr3_length: 18
d_call: TRBD1

cdr3_aa: CATSRSFRAIGETQYF
cdr3_nt: TGTGCCACCAGCAGAAGTTTCCGAGCAATCGGAGAGACCCAGTACTTC
v_call: TRBV15
j_call: TRBJ2-5
clone_size: many
cdr3_length: 16
d_call: NA

cdr3_aa: CASSLVPDSNQPQHF
cdr3_nt: TGCGCCAGCAGCTTGGTGCCAGATAGCAATCAGCCCCAGCATTTT
v_call: TRBV5-1
j_call: TRBJ1-5
clone_size: many
cdr3_length: 15
d_call: NA

cdr3_aa: CASRKGAGGDKNIQYF
cdr3_nt: TGTGCCAGCAGGAAGGGAGCGGGAGGAGACAAAAACATTCAGTACTTC
v_call: TRBV28
j_call: TRBJ2-4
clone_size: few
cdr3_length: 16
d_call: TRBD2

cdr3_aa: CASSFLSGNTIYF
cdr3_nt: TGTGCCAGCAGTTTCCTCTCTGGAAACACCATATATTTT
v_call: TRBV12-3/TRBV12-4
j_call: TRBJ1-3
clone_size: many
cdr3_length: 13
d_call: NA

cdr3_aa: CASSLVYLRPGLAGDTQYF
cdr3_nt: TGTGCCAGCAGCTTAGTCTATTTGCGACCGGGACTAGCGGGAGATACGCAGTATTTT
v_call: TRBV7-8
j_call: TRBJ2-3
clone_size: few
cdr3_length: 19
d_call: TRBD2

cdr3_aa: CSVEGHEDRAEYF
cdr3_nt: TGCAGCGTTGAGGGGCATGAGGACCGAGCTGAGTACTTC
v_call: TRBV29-1
j_call: TRBJ2-7
clone_size: NA
cdr3_length: 13
d_call: NA

cdr3_aa: CASGAGVADTQYF
cdr3_nt: TGTGCCAGCGGGGCGGGAGTGGCGGATACGCAGTATTTT
v_call: TRBV9
j_call: TRBJ2-3
clone_size: NA
cdr3_length: 13
d_call: TRBD2

cdr3_aa: CASSLGTDGGTQYF
cdr3_nt: TGCGCCAGCAGCTTGGGCACAGACGGAGGGACCCAGTACTTC
v_call: TRBV5-1
j_call: TRBJ2-5
clone_size: few
cdr3_length: 14
d_call: NA

cdr3_aa: CASRRQGSTGELFF
cdr3_nt: TGTGCCAGCAGACGACAGGGGTCCACCGGGGAGCTGTTTTTT
v_call: TRBV6-2/TRBV6-3
j_call: TRBJ2-2
clone_size: many
cdr3_length: 14
d_call: TRBD1

cdr3_aa: CASSMDSKELFF
cdr3_nt: TGTGCCAGTAGTATGGACTCAAAGGAGCTGTTTTTT
v_call: TRBV19
j_call: TRBJ2-2
clone_size: NA
cdr3_length: 12
d_call: NA

cdr3_aa: CASSWTLGGETQYF
cdr3_nt: TGTGCCAGCAGTTGGACACTAGGGGGGGAGACCCAGTACTTC
v_call: TRBV12-3/TRBV12-4
j_call: TRBJ2-5
clone_size: many
cdr3_length: 14
d_call: NA

cdr3_aa: CASNRLSSGSRDTQYF
cdr3_nt: TGTGCCAGCAACCGTTTATCTAGCGGGAGCAGGGATACGCAGTATTTT
v_call: TRBV27
j_call: TRBJ2-3
clone_size: few
cdr3_length: 16
d_call: TRBD2

cdr3_aa: CASSHPRESSRAFF
cdr3_nt: TGTGCCAGCAGCCATCCAAGGGAGTCGAGTAGAGCTTTCTTT
v_call: TRBV12-3/TRBV12-4
j_call: TRBJ1-1
clone_size: NA
cdr3_length: 14
d_call: NA

cdr3_aa: CSVELGYTYEQYF
cdr3_nt: TGCAGCGTTGAACTGGGGTACACCTACGAGCAGTACTTC
v_call: TRBV29-1
j_call: TRBJ2-7
clone_size: few
cdr3_length: 13
d_call: NA

cdr3_aa: CASSNRDGVGEQYF
cdr3_nt: TGTGCCAGCAGTAACAGGGATGGGGTTGGGGAGCAGTACTTC
v_call: TRBV28
j_call: TRBJ2-7
clone_size: few
cdr3_length: 14
d_call: NA

cdr3_aa: CASSLLGGGGNEQFF
cdr3_nt: TGTGCCAGCAGTTTGTTAGGGGGAGGGGGGAATGAGCAGTTCTTC
v_call: TRBV12-3/TRBV12-4
j_call: TRBJ2-1
clone_size: NA
cdr3_length: 15
d_call: NA

cdr3_aa: CASSVGAQGISETQYF
cdr3_nt: TGTGCCAGCAGCGTAGGGGCACAGGGGATATCGGAGACCCAGTACTTC
v_call: TRBV9
j_call: TRBJ2-5
clone_size: NA
cdr3_length: 16
d_call: TRBD1

cdr3_aa: CSASRTGGSYEQYF
cdr3_nt: TGCAGTGCCTCCAGGACAGGGGGCTCCTACGAGCAGTACTTC
v_call: TRBV20-1
j_call: TRBJ2-7
clone_size: NA
cdr3_length: 14
d_call: TRBD1

cdr3_aa: CASSLEGGWNTEAFF
cdr3_nt: TGCGCCAGCAGCTTGGAAGGGGGGTGGAACACTGAAGCTTTCTTT
v_call: TRBV5-1
j_call: TRBJ1-1
clone_size: NA
cdr3_length: 15
d_call: NA

cdr3_aa: CASSVVGTPGDIQYF
cdr3_nt: TGTGCCAGCAGCGTAGTGGGCACCCCGGGAGACATTCAGTACTTC
v_call: TRBV9
j_call: TRBJ2-4
clone_size: few
cdr3_length: 15
d_call: NA

cdr3_aa: CASSEAWGGQPQHF
cdr3_nt: TGTGCCAGCAGTGAAGCGTGGGGCGGTCAGCCCCAGCATTTT
v_call: TRBV6-1
j_call: TRBJ1-5
clone_size: NA
cdr3_length: 14
d_call: NA

cdr3_aa: CASSQGRGAQYF
cdr3_nt: TGCGCCAGCAGCCAGGGCCGTGGGGCGCAGTATTTT
v_call: TRBV4-3
j_call: TRBJ2-3
clone_size: few
cdr3_length: 12
d_call: NA

cdr3_aa: CATSQELTGSTDTQYF
cdr3_nt: TGTGCCACCAGCCAAGAATTAACGGGGAGCACAGATACGCAGTATTTT
v_call: TRBV3-1
j_call: TRBJ2-3
clone_size: NA
cdr3_length: 16
d_call: NA

cdr3_aa: CASRPTGSYEPQHF
cdr3_nt: TGTGCCAGCAGACCGACAGGGAGCTATGAGCCCCAGCATTTT
v_call: TRBV12-3/TRBV12-4
j_call: TRBJ1-5
clone_size: few
cdr3_length: 14
d_call: TRBD1